These T cell receptor beta chains were read from a single sample in a study of cytomegalovirus exposure and HLA in healthy donors. Assay used: immunoSEQ multiplex PCR; TCRdb lists only in-frame clones, some missing. The table includes around 150,000 clones, about 63% detected once. The specimen was PBMCs. These receptors were taken from a middle-aged woman in good health and CMV-seropositive. Both conserved end residues are part of each CDR3. Each record gives: J gene, V gene, clone size, D gene, CDR3 protein, CDR3 DNA. A D gene is named only where the DNA matches it firmly. Clone size, where shown, is once, few, many, or a class for clones that have expanded.

>TRBJ2-5|TRBV7-2|NA|NA
CASSPGRQETQYF
TGTGCCAGCAGCCCCGGTCGTCAAGAGACCCAGTACTTC
>TRBJ1-6|TRBV10-3|few|NA
CAIRGSGYNSPLNF
TGTGCCATTAGGGGGTCGGGGTATAATTCACCCCTCAACTTT
>TRBJ1-1|TRBV2|few|NA
CASSEQGTDTEAFF
TGTGCCAGCAGTGAGCAGGGGACGGACACTGAAGCTTTCTTT
>TRBJ2-7|TRBV28|NA|TRBD2
CASSFGGLAGGPYSYEQYF
TGTGCTAGCAGTTTCGGAGGACTAGCGGGAGGGCCATACTCCTACGAGCAGTACTTC
>TRBJ2-7|TRBV18|NA|TRBD1
CASSPIRQGRPYEQYF
TGTGCCAGCTCACCAATACGACAGGGGAGGCCCTACGAGCAGTACTTC
>TRBJ2-2|TRBV6-4|NA|TRBD2
CASRASGNTGELFF
TGTGCCAGCAGAGCTAGCGGGAACACCGGGGAGCTGTTTTTT
>TRBJ2-7|TRBV2|NA|TRBD1
CASMTGLELEQYF
TGTGCCAGCATGACAGGGCTGGAGCTCGAGCAGTACTTC
>TRBJ2-7|TRBV7-9|NA|NA
CASSWPQGYEQYF
TGTGCCAGCAGCTGGCCCCAGGGATACGAGCAGTACTTC
>TRBJ1-2|TRBV7-9|few|NA
CASSLAAYGEGYTF
TGTGCCAGCAGCTTAGCGGCTTATGGGGAGGGCTACACCTTC
>TRBJ1-2|TRBV7-2|NA|TRBD1
CASSLLGQGMYGYTF
TGTGCCAGCAGCTTACTCGGACAGGGAATGTATGGCTACACCTTC
>TRBJ2-1|TRBV19|few|TRBD2
CASSPLAGAPDEQFF
TGTGCCAGTAGTCCCCTAGCGGGAGCGCCCGATGAGCAGTTCTTC
>TRBJ2-2|TRBV6-6|NA|TRBD1
CASRGQGDTGELFF
TGTGCCAGCAGAGGACAGGGGGACACCGGGGAGCTGTTTTTT
>TRBJ2-6|TRBV27|few|NA
CASSPNSGANVLTF
TGTGCCAGCAGTCCCAACTCTGGGGCCAACGTCCTGACTTTC
>TRBJ2-3|TRBV5-1|NA|NA
CASRLLDTQYF
TGCGCCAGCAGGTTATTGGATACGCAGTATTTT
>TRBJ2-7|TRBV4-3|NA|TRBD2
CASSQRTSGDSYEQYF
TGCGCCAGCAGCCAAAGGACTAGCGGGGATTCCTACGAGCAGTACTTC
>TRBJ2-3|TRBV19|NA|TRBD1
CASSIRQGGTDTQYF
TGTGCCAGTAGTATCCGACAGGGGGGGACAGATACGCAGTATTTT